This T cell receptor (beta chain) was identified in a study of T cells in localized non-small cell lung cancer (TCRdb year 2020). A note on the overall study: The study examined T cell repertoires in under 300 patients with early-stage NSCLC and compared tumors with uninvolved tumor-adjacent lungs. Of the NSCLC patients, roughly 130 were male and about a hundred were female, and the mean age was about 69 years. All 240 or so NSCLC patients in the cohort were treatment-naive and had localized lung tumors that were resected.

As concerns this clone: The antigen it recognizes is unknown. Within one base of it there is no much larger clone, and no base qualities were kept.

Including the terminal cysteine and phenylalanine, the CDR3 comprises 18 residues. Only the CDR3 part of the read is kept: 54 bases, read in frame from the first base. V is cut by 4 bases and J by 5 bases, and the space between the germline ends is 24 bases. The germline V gene yields MGHRA for CDR1 and YSYEKL for CDR2. The immunoSEQ Assay was used to sequence TCR beta CDR3 regions from DNA. On the authors' methods: To compute T cell density, TCR beta template counts were normalized to usable DNA, which was estimated by amplifying housekeeping genes. Richness was estimated with the preseqR package, extrapolating to 400,000 templates for PBMC samples and 120,000 templates for tissue samples. Clonality was taken to be one minus Pielou's evenness. Tissue-enriched TCRs were identified by differential abundance testing using productive amino-acid clonotypes, minimum total count 5 and alpha 0.1. Repertoire overlap between compartments was quantified with the Jaccard Index and Morisita Overlap Index. GLIPH grouped TCR beta CDR3s together with public tetramer-defined viral CDR3s, and a viral motif had to include at least three viral sequences and also show V-gene enrichment. In TCRdb, the immuneACCESS table is reduced to in-frame sequences with V and J assigned. These tables do not hold every clone; where another copy was compared, an unresolved V gene accounts for under half, and the others remain unexplained. The V and J calls and clone size are taken from that table; D and trimming were inferred from the DNA. Counted in this sample were just under 30,000 clones; 70% to 90% of them appeared once. 10% of the sample is held by the ten biggest clonotypes.

Broader findings and caveats from the paper: Of the top 100 tumor clones, a median of roughly 60 were detected in paired uninvolved adjacent lung; over 25 were also among that lung's top 100. Because of the exploratory design, TCR variables were selected using unadjusted p-values without false-discovery rate correction. The highest T cell clonality was observed in uninvolved tumor-adjacent lung, where clonality exceeded that of tumor, suggesting that antigenic responses were more focused in uninvolved tumor-adjacent lung. Longer overall survival was associated with higher blood T cell density, whereas shorter survival was associated with higher adjacent-lung clonality. Because multi-region tumor sequencing was not performed, intratumor heterogeneity could not be ruled out.

At diagnosis, tumor, uninvolved tumor-adjacent lung and peripheral blood were collected and then preserved as a mix of FFPE and fresh-frozen material. For TCR repertoire profiling, the blood samples were analyzed as peripheral blood mononuclear cells. Here the chain combines TRBV4-1 and TRBJ1-5; no D gene call is confident. Sequences were derived from peripheral blood, sampled before any cancer treatment. This TCR was recovered from a woman aged 40-70 years with stage I lung adenocarcinoma. In nucleotides, the sequence is TGCGCCAGCAGCCTCGATCCGTATCTAAGTGGGCCGGATCAGCCCCAGCATTTT. Its protein is CASSLDPYLSGPDQPQHF.